The T cell receptor (beta chain) under discussion was sequenced for a study of memory CD4+ T cells and cytomegalovirus serostatus. Study details: Donors were healthy Belgian adults, 9 CMV seropositive and roughly 25 seronegative.

The germline V gene has CDR1 SGHRS and CDR2 YFSETQ. The V segment lost 0 bases and the J segment 7 bases; nucleotides outside the gene matches: 7. The CDR3 loop spans 17 amino acids. General observations from the study: Of approximately 160 reported CMV TCRbeta sequences, 60 to 85 were found in memory CD4+ repertoires.

Single viable CD3+CD4+CD8-CD45RO+ cells were sorted as the memory CD4+ T cells. Donors' CMV status reflects serum IgG against pp150, pp28, p38, p52. Positive selection with CD4 microbeads enriched total CD4+ T cells. TCRdb's table, derived via immunoSEQ multiplex PCR, lists solely in-frame clones and lacks some. The sample includes some 80,000 clones, 65% to 85% of them seen just once. As for this clone: Its antigen remains unknown.

This chain joins TRBV5-1 and TRBJ2-2; 12 bases are shared with TRBD2. The specimen sequenced was memory CD4+ T cells from blood. The sequence came from an adult in good health and CMV-seronegative. CDR3 DNA: TGCGCCAGCAGCTTGGCCCGGACTAGCGGGGCCCACGGGGAGCTGTTTTTT. Translated: CASSLARTSGAHGELFF.